This TCR beta chain was sequenced during a study of beta chain features in type 1 diabetes. Findings and limits, study-wide: In comparison with healthy donors, patients had naive, central memory and Treg TCRB repertoires that appeared more similar. VDJ junctions from type 1 diabetes patients carried fewer insertions and larger deletions. A moderate, significant TCRB CDR3 shortening appeared in type 1 diabetes across four CD4+ subsets. A PCR bias possibly favoring shorter templates would apply equally to patients and controls. cDNA-based reads could over-represent cells with high TCR expression.

Sequenced material consisted of expressed TCRB transcripts (all of the isolated RNA was reverse transcribed). Produced via immunoSEQ multiplex PCR; TCRdb's table is partial and in-frame only. There are tens of thousands of clones in the sample; about 60% occur only once, and around 0.29% lies in the top ten. For this clone: Its target is not known.

This receptor was taken from a woman aged 30 to 39 with type 1 diabetes. Sequencing was carried out using stem cell memory CD4+ T cells from blood.

CDR3 bases: TGTGCCAGTAGTATCATCGGAGCGGGTCAGCCCCAGCATTTT. Residues: CASSIIGAGQPQHF. The chain has TRBV19 and TRBJ1-5; D is undetermined. The V and J ends lost 3 bases and 6 bases respectively, with 12 bases between them. Germline V gene sequence: CDR1 LNHDA, CDR2 SQIVND (reference sequence). CDR3 size: 14 residues.